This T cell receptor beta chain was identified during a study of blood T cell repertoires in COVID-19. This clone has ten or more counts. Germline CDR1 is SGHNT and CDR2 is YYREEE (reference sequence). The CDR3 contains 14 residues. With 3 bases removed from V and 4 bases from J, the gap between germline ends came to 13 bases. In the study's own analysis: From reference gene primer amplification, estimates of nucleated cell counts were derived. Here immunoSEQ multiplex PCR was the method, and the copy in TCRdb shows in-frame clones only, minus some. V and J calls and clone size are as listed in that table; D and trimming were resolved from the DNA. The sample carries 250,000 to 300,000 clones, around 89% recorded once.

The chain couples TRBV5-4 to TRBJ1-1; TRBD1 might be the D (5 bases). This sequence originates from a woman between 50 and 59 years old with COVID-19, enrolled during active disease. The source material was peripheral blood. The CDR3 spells CASSSTSTGTEAFF. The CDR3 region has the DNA TGTGCCAGCAGCTCAACGTCAACAGGCACTGAAGCTTTCTTT. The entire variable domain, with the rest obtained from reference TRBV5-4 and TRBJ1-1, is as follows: ETGVTQSPTHLIKTRGQQVTLRCSSQSGHNTVSWYQQALGQGPQFIFQYYREEENGRGNFPPRFSGLQFPNYSSELNVNALELDDSALYLCASSSTSTGTEAFFGQGTRLTVV.